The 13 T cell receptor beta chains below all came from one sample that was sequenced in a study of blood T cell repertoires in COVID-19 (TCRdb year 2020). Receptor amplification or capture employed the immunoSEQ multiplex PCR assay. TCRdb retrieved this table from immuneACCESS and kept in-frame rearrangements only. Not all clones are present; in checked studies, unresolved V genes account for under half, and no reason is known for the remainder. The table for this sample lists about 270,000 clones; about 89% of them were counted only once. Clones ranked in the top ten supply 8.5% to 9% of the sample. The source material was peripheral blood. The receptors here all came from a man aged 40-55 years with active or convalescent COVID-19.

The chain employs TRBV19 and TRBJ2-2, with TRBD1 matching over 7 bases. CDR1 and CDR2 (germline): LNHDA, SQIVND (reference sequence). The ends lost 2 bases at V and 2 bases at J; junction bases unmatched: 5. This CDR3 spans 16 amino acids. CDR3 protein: CASSIRGPSNTGELFF. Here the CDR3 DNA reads TGTGCCAGTAGTATAAGGGGGCCCTCAAACACCGGGGAGCTGTTTTTT.

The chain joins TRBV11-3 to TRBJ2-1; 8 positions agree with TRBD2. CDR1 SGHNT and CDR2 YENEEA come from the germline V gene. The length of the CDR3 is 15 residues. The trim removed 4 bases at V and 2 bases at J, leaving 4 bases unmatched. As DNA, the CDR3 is TGTGCCAGCAGCTCCACTAGCGGAGCCTACAATGAGCAGTTCTTC. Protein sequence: CASSSTSGAYNEQFF.

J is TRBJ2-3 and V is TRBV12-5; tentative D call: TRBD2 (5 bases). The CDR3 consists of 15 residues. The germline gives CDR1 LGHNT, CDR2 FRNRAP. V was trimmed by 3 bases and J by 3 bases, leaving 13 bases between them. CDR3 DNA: TGTGCTAGTGGTTTTGTAGCGAAGGTGACAGATACGCAGTATTTT. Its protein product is CASGFVAKVTDTQYF. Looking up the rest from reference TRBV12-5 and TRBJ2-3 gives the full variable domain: DARVTQTPRHKVTEMGQEVTMRCQPILGHNTVFWYRQTMMQGLELLAYFRNRAPLDDSGMPKDRFSAEMPDATLATLKIQPSEPRDSAVYFCASGFVAKVTDTQYFGPGTRLTVL.

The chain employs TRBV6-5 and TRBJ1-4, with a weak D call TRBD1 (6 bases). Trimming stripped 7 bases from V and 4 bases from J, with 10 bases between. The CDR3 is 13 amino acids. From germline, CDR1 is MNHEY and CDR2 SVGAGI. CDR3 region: CASTRQVNEKLFF. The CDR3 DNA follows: TGTGCCAGCACGAGACAGGTTAATGAAAAACTGTTTTTT.

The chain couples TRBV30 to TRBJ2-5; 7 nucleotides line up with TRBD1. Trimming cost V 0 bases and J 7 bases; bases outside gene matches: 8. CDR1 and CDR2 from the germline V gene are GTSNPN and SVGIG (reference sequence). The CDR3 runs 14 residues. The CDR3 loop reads CAWSVGANRGTQYF. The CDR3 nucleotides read TGTGCCTGGAGTGTGGGGGCCAACAGGGGGACCCAGTACTTC.

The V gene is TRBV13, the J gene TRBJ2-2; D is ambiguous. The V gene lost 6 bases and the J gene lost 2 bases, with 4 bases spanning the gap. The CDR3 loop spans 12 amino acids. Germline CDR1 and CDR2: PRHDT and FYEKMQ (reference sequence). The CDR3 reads CASSPNTGELFF. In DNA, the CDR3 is TGTGCCAGCAGTCCAAACACCGGGGAGCTGTTTTTT. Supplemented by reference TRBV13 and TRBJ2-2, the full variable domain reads AAGVIQSPRHLIKEKRETATLKCYPIPRHDTVYWYQQGPGQDPQFLISFYEKMQSDKGSIPDRFSAQQFSDYHSELNMSSLELGDSALYFCASSPNTGELFFGEGSRLTVL.

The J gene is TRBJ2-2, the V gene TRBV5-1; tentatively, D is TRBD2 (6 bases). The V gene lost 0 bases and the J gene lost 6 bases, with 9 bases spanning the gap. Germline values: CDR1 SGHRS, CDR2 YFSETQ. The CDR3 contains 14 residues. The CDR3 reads CASSLDLASGELFF. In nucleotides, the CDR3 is TGCGCCAGCAGCTTGGACCTAGCGTCCGGGGAGCTGTTTTTT. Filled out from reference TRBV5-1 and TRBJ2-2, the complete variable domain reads KAGVTQTPRYLIKTRGQQVTLSCSPISGHRSVSWYQQTPGQGLQFLFEYFSETQRNKGNFPGRFSGRQFSNSRSEMNVSTLELGDSALYLCASSLDLASGELFFGEGSRLTVL.

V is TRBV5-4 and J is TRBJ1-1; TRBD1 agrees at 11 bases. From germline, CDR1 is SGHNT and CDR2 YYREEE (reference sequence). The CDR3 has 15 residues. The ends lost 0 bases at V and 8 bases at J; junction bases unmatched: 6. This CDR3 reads CASSLGGQGAREAFF. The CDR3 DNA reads TGTGCCAGCAGCTTGGGAGGACAGGGGGCGAGGGAAGCTTTCTTT.

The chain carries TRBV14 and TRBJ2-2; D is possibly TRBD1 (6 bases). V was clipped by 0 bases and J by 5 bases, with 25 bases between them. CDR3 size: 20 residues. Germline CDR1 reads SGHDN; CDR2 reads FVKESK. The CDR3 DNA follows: TGTGCCAGCAGCCAAGATTCGAAAACTACTACAGGGAGTGGGACCGGGGAGCTGTTTTTT. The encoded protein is CASSQDSKTTTGSGTGELFF.

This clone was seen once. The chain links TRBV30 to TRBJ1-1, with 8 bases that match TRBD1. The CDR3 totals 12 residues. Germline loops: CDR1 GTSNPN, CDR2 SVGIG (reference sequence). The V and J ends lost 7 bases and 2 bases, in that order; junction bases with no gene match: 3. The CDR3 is CASRGPNTEAFF. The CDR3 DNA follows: TGTGCCTCCAGGGGGCCAAACACTGAAGCTTTCTTT.

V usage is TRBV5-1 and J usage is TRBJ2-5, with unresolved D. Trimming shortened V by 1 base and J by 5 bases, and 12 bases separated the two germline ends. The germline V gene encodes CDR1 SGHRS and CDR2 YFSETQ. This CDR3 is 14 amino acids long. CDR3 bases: TGCGCCAGCAGCTTGTTCCGGCAGGCGGAGACCCAGTACTTC. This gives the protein CASSLFRQAETQYF.

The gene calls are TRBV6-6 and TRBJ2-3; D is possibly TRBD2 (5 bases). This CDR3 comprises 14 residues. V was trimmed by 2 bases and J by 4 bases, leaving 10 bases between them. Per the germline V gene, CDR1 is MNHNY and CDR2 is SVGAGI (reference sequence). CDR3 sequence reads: CASSYGSRSDTQYF. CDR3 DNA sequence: TGTGCCAGCAGTTACGGGAGCAGGTCAGATACGCAGTATTTT.

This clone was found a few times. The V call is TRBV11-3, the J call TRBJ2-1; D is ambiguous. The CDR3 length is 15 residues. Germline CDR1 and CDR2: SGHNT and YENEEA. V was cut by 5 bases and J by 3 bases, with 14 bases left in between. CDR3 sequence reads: CASSPSLYGYNEQFF. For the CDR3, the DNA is TGTGCCAGCAGCCCCTCCCTGTACGGCTACAATGAGCAGTTCTTC.